These T cell receptor beta chains were read from a single sample in a study of blood T cell repertoires in COVID-19. Using immunoSEQ multiplex PCR, the repertoire was profiled, and TCRdb retains in-frame clones only, with some absent. The sample comprises around 260,000 clones, around nine tenths of which are singletons, and approximately 2% rests with the top ten. Material: peripheral blood. All receptors come from a man aged 30-40 years with active or convalescent COVID-19. CDR3s include the opening cysteine and the closing phenylalanine or tryptophan. A D gene is named only where the DNA matches it firmly. Size is omitted from some rows. Given values are once, few, many or a class for expanded clones.

D,J,size,V,DNA,CDR3
NA,TRBJ2-5,NA,TRBV5-1,TGCGCCAGCAGCTTTTTGCCCCGCGGGGGCGTACAAGAGACCCAGTACTTC,CASSFLPRGGVQETQYF
NA,TRBJ2-7,NA,TRBV18,TGTGCCAGCTCACCACAGTCGACAGTCTCCGAGCAGTACTTC,CASSPQSTVSEQYF
TRBD1,TRBJ1-2,NA,TRBV30,TGTGCCCAGATGACAGGGGCGGTCTATGGCTACACCTTC,CAQMTGAVYGYTF
NA,TRBJ1-1,NA,TRBV3-1/TRBV3-2,TGTGCCAGCAGCCAAGATTACAGGAACACTGAAGCTTTCTTT,CASSQDYRNTEAFF
TRBD1,TRBJ2-7,NA,TRBV19,TGTGCCAGTAGTTGGGACAGGGAATCTGGCGAGCAGTACTTC,CASSWDRESGEQYF
TRBD1,TRBJ2-3,NA,TRBV15,TGTGCCACCAGCCGGGACAGGGCGGCAGATACGCAGTATTTT,CATSRDRAADTQYF
NA,TRBJ1-5,few,TRBV15,TGTGCCACCAGCAGAGAACGACAGATCTCAAGCAATCAGCCCCAGCATTTT,CATSRERQISSNQPQHF
NA,TRBJ1-5,NA,TRBV15,TGTGCCACCAGCAGATCACAATTTGGGCCCCAGCATTTT,CATSRSQFGPQHF
NA,TRBJ1-4,few,TRBV5-6,TGTGCCAGCTTGGCGTGGGGGGGTAATGAAAAACTGTTTTTT,CASLAWGGNEKLFF
TRBD2,TRBJ2-5,once,TRBV3-1/TRBV3-2,TGTGCCAGCAGCCAAGTTAGCGGGGGAGGAATGGAGACCCAGTACTTC,CASSQVSGGGMETQYF
TRBD1,TRBJ1-1,NA,TRBV19,TGTGCCAGCAAACAGGGGGCTTTTACTGAAGCTTTCTTT,CASKQGAFTEAFF